This record concerns one T cell receptor beta chain sequence. The repertoire was sequenced with immunoSEQ multiplex PCR; TCRdb's copy has only in-frame clones and lacks some. The data show roughly 2,500 clones, with around 75% seen just once and roughly a sixth held by the top ten. The CDR3 has 15 residues. The V end was cut by 5 bases, the J end by 2 bases, with 16 bases between. Germline V gene data show CDR1 as MDHEN and CDR2 as SYDVKM. Tumor tissue was taken before any definitive surgery or chemotherapy was given. The sample originates from a study of high-grade serous ovarian cancer treatment subgroups. Whole-study context: Each sample yielded on average about 7,000 unique TCR beta rearrangements from 13,000 or so reads.

J is TRBJ2-7 and V is TRBV28; possibly TRBD2 for D (5 bases). The sample was tumor tissue. The receptor comes from a human donor with high-grade serous ovarian cancer. CDR3 in DNA: TGTGCCAGCAGTCCCCCGGGGAAGCCGACCTACGAGCAGTACTTC. Translation: CASSPPGKPTYEQYF.